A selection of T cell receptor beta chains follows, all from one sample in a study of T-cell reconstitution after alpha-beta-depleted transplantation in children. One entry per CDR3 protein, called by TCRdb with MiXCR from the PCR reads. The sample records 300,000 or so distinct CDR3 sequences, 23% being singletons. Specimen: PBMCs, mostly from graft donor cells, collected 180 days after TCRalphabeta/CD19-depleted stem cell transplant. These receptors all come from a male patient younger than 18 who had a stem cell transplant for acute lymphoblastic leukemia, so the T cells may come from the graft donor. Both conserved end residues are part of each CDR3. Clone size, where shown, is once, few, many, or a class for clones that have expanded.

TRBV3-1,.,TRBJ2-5,CASSQELAGGLGKTQYF
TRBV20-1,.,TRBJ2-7,CSAPTPLAPIYEQYF
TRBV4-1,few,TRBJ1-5,CASSALTGGNQPQHF
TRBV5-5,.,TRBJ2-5,CASSWRPSVSRETQYF
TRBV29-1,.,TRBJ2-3,CSVALSNGLDTQYF
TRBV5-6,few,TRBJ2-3,CASSLDGTSVTDTQYF
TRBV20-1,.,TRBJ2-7,CSAFTGRKVPYEQYF
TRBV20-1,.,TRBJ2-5,CSARGPSQETQYF
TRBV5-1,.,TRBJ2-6,CASSVRLAPSIRSGANVLTF
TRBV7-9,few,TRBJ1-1,CASSLAQGMNTEAFF
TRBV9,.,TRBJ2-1,CASSIRGNEQFF
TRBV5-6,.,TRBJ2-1,CASSRLAGRIYNEQFF
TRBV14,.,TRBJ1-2,CASSRNRVEGYTF
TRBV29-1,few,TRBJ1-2,CSVAGTGYGYTF
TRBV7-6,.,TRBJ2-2,CASSWDRAGELFF
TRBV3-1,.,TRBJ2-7,CASSQASVDGSGAHPYEQYF
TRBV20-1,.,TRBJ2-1,CSATDNEQFF
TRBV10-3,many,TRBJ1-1,CAIGRNTEAFF
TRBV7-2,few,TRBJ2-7,CASSLARGGTGFQYF
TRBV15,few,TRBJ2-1,CATSRDLLAGANDEQFF
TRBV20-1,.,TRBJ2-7,CSVIPLAESTYEQYF
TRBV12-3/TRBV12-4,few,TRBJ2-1,CASRYLAGPGNEQFF
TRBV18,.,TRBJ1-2,CASSPELGLNYGYTF
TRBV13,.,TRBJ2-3,CASSSPAGVSNTQYF
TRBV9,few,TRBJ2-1,CASSVAGVVYNEQFF
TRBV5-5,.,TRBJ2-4,CASSFGAWAGTNIQYF
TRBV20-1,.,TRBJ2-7,CSAEPGQATPYEQYF
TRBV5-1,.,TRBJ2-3,CASSLTTGQSGTQYF
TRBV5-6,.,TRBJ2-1,CASSLWGYNEQFF
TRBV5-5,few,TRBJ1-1,CASSRNGRENSEAFF
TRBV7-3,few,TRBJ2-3,CASSLGLAMSTDTQYF
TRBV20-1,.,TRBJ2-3,CSASPSGSADTQYF
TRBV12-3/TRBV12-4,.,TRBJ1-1,CASSRPIQNTEAFF
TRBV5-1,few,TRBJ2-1,CASSDIAGGPRVHEQFF
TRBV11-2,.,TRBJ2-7,CASSPSLRGRFHEQYF
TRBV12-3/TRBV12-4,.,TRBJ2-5,CASSLARSETQYF
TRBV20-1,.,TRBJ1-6,CSATVARRLNSPLHF
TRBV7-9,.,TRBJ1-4,CASSGQGARKDEKLFF
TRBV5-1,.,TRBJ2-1,CASSLDTAAYNEQFF
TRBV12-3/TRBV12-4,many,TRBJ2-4,CASSLGQGRNIQYF
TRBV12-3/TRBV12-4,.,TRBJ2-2,CASSLQAGGPGELFF
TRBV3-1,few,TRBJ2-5,CASSQDGGWLAPNQETQYF
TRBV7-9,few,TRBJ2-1,CASSLEPGTGRNEQFF
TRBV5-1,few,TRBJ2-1,CASSLGGVGGALLNNEQFF
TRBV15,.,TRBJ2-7,CATSSPMRPPYEQYF
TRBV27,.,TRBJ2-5,CASSLRGYRDQETQYF
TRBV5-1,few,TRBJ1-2,CASGKGGRGYGYTF
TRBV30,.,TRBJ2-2,CVWSVLTGELFF
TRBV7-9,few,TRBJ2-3,CASSFPANTDTQYF
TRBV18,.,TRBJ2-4,CASSVDRVGKNIQYF
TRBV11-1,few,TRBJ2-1,CASSLLTSGIRGSSHEQFF
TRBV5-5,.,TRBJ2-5,CASSMTGMETQYF
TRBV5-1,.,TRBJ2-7,CASSLTSGTSYEQYF
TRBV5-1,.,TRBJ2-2,CASSPGATVATGELFF
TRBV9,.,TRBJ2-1,CASSVGYREQFF
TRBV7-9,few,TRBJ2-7,CASSLTSTGPYEQYF
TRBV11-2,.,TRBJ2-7,CASSPFPQPTGGGPYEQYF